The clone carrying this T cell receptor (beta chain) appeared a few times. The antigen is unknown. These data originate in a study of T cell repertoires in cytomegalovirus infection. Using its own MiXCR run on the reads, TCRdb lists one record per CDR3 protein. Counted here are some 940,000 distinct CDR3 sequences, around a third occurring once; the ten biggest clones make up over 13%. This clonotype originated in a human donor in good health (CMV status not recorded). Some clones in this sample may be carry-over from other donors' samples. Specimen: cultured CD8+ T cells from PBMCs, collected from culture after CMV antigen stimulation.

The DNA of the CDR3 is TGTGCCAGCAGTCCAAGGACAGGGTGGTACACCTTC. It is translated as CASSPRTGWYTF. The chain links TRBV6-8 to TRBJ1-2; 8 nucleotides align to TRBD1. V dropped 5 bases and J dropped 11; count of bases not matched to a gene: 7. Germline lookup yields CDR1 MNHGY and CDR2 SAAAGT. The CDR3 extends over 12 amino acids.